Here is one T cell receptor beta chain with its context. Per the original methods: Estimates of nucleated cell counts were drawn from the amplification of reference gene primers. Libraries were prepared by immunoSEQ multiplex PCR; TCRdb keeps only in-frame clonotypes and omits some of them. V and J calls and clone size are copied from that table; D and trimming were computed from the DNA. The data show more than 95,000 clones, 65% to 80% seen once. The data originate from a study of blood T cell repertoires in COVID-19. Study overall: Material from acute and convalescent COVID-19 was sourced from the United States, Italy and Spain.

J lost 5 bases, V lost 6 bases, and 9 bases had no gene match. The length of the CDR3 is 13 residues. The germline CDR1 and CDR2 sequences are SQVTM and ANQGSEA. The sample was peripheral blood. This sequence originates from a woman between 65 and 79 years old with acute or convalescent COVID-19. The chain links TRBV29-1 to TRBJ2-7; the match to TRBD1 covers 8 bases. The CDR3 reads CSVIDRGVHEQYF. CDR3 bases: TGCAGCGTAATAGACAGGGGAGTCCACGAGCAGTACTTC.